The 15 T cell receptor beta chains below were found in one sample sequenced in a study of OX40 agonist ivuxolimab in advanced cancers. The assay was immunoSEQ multiplex PCR, and TCRdb's table has in-frame clones only and misses some. The table lists some 22,000 clones, about four fifths of them singletons. This specimen was CD4+ or CD8+ T cells sorted from blood, taken in a trial of the OX40 agonist ivuxolimab. The receptors derive from an adult with an advanced solid tumor such as melanoma, head and neck, liver or kidney cancer.

The CDR3 DNA reads as TGTGCCTGGAGTGTAGCGGGACGCACAGATACGCAGTATTTT. Translating gives CAWSVAGRTDTQYF. The chain is built from TRBV30 and TRBJ2-3; TRBD2 matches 7 bases. CDR3 length: 14 residues. V shed 0 bases, J shed 1 base, and the junction held 1 base outside the gene matches. Per the germline V gene, CDR1 is GTSNPN and CDR2 is SVGIG (reference sequence).

The chain is built from TRBV10-1 and TRBJ1-1; D possibly corresponds to TRBD1 (5 bases). Trimming took off 4 bases at V and 0 bases at J, with 15 bases between the two ends. The germline CDR1 and CDR2 sequences are WNHNN and SYGVQD (reference sequence). This CDR3 is 16 amino acids long. The CDR3 sequence: CASSGSPGGLNTEAFF. The DNA of the CDR3 is TGCGCCAGCAGTGGCTCCCCGGGGGGATTGAACACTGAAGCTTTCTTT.

Here the CDR3 reads CASSPLGTGSNEQFF. The CDR3 coding sequence is TGCGCCAGCAGCCCCCTCGGAACAGGGAGCAATGAGCAGTTCTTC. This chain connects TRBV4-1 to TRBJ2-1; D is possibly TRBD1 (6 bases). In germline, CDR1 is MGHRA, CDR2 YSYEKL. Trimming took off 4 bases at V and 6 bases at J, with 16 bases between the two ends. This CDR3 has 15 amino acids.

This clone was detected only a few times. CDR3 in amino acids: CAWRSSGLDTGELFF. CDR3 in DNA: TGTGCCTGGAGATCTAGCGGGCTTGACACCGGGGAGCTGTTTTTT. The gene calls are TRBV30 and TRBJ2-2; 8 nucleotides line up with TRBD2. CDR3 size: 15 residues. From germline, CDR1 is GTSNPN and CDR2 SVGIG (reference sequence). V shed 3 bases and J 3 bases; nucleotides not matched to a gene: 6.

The V call is TRBV11-3, the J call TRBJ2-7; 9 nucleotides match TRBD1. The CDR3 is 14 residues long. Germline lookup yields CDR1 SGHNT and CDR2 YENEEA. The V and J ends lost 6 bases and 6 bases, in that order; junction bases with no gene match: 9. CDR3 region: CASSQQGASLEQYF. CDR3 nucleotide sequence: TGTGCCAGCAGTCAACAGGGGGCCTCTCTCGAGCAGTACTTC. Supplemented by reference TRBV11-3 and TRBJ2-7, the full variable domain reads EAGVVQSPRYKIIEKKQPVAFWCNPISGHNTLYWYLQNLGQGPELLIRYENEEAVDDSQLPKDRFSAERLKGVDSTLKIQPAELGDSAVYLCASSQQGASLEQYFGPGTRLTVT.

The chain carries TRBV6-1 and TRBJ2-7, with 9 nucleotides matching TRBD1. This CDR3 contains 14 residues. Germline CDR1 reads MNHNS; CDR2 reads SASEGT. With 10 bases clipped from V and 2 bases from J, the junction kept 9 bases outside the gene matches. The CDR3 here is CAIIYRGPTYEQYF. DNA for the CDR3: TGTGCCATCATTTACAGGGGGCCCACCTACGAGCAGTACTTC.

This rearrangement joins TRBV21-1 to TRBJ2-7; the DNA was not used to check the table's D call, TRBD1. TRBV21-1 is noted as a pseudogene. The CDR3 has 16 amino acids. The CDR3, as DNA: TGTGCCAGCAGCGCCAGCCGGGACAGGGCTACCTACGAGCAGTACTTC. Its protein product is CASSASRDRATYEQYF.

This chain uses TRBV2 with TRBJ2-3; TRBD1 matches 9 bases. The V gene's germline CDR1 is SNHLY and CDR2 FYNNEI. The length of the CDR3 is 15 residues. V shed 6 bases and J 6 bases; nucleotides not matched to a gene: 10. CDR3 in DNA: TGTGCCAGCAGGATCCGGACAGGGGTCCGCGATACGCAGTATTTT. Its translation is CASRIRTGVRDTQYF.

The chain recombines TRBV2 with TRBJ2-4; TRBD1 matches 9 bases. Trimming at V came to 6 bases and at J to 0 bases, leaving 6 bases not matched to a gene. Germline CDR1 reads SNHLY; CDR2 reads FYNNEI. The CDR3 runs 16 residues. Written as DNA, the CDR3 is TGTGCCAGCAGCAGACGGACAGGGGCAGCCAAAAACATTCAGTACTTC. As protein: CASSRRTGAAKNIQYF.

The chain uses TRBV9 and TRBJ2-5; 9 bases line up with TRBD2. In germline, CDR1 is SGDLS, CDR2 YYNGEE. The CDR3 is made up of 14 amino acids. The V segment lost 2 bases and the J segment 5 bases; nucleotides outside the gene matches: 4. The CDR3 DNA reads TGTGCCAGCAGCGTCCTAGCGGGAACTGAGACCCAGTACTTC. Translating gives CASSVLAGTETQYF. The whole variable domain, filled in from reference TRBV9 and TRBJ2-5, reads DSGVTQTPKHLITATGQRVTLRCSPRSGDLSVYWYQQSLDQGLQFLIQYYNGEERAKGNILERFSAQQFPDLHSELNLSSLELGDSALYFCASSVLAGTETQYFGPGTRLLVL.

The V call is TRBV9, the J call TRBJ2-7; D not resolved. Trimming removed 4 bases from V and 3 bases from J, with 11 bases in between. CDR1 is SGDLS, CDR2 YYNGEE, per germline. CDR3 size: 13 residues. CDR3 nucleotides: TGTGCCAGCAGCCCAAACCAAGACTACGAGCAGTACTTC. It codes for CASSPNQDYEQYF.

CDR3 sequence reads: CASSGTSGWNSYNEQFF. The CDR3 nucleotides read TGTGCCAGCAGTGGGACTAGCGGTTGGAACTCCTACAATGAGCAGTTCTTC. This chain joins TRBV2 and TRBJ2-1; 10 bases are a match to TRBD2. With V trimmed by 4 bases and J by 0 bases, 6 bases remained unmatched. From germline, CDR1 is SNHLY and CDR2 FYNNEI. The CDR3 extends over 17 amino acids.

The V gene is TRBV5-6, the J gene TRBJ1-2; D remains ambiguous. V gave up 0 bases and J gave up 1 base, with 13 bases separating them. This CDR3 is 16 amino acids long. Germline V gene lookup returns CDR1 SGHDT and CDR2 YYEEEE. CDR3 protein: CASSLGSSSNNYGYTF. The CDR3 DNA sequence: TGTGCCAGCAGCTTGGGTTCGAGTAGTAATAACTATGGCTACACCTTC.

The CDR3 region is CASSEWGGSNSPLHF. Written as DNA, the CDR3 is TGTGCCAGCAGTGAATGGGGGGGTAGTAATTCACCCCTCCACTTT. The chain combines TRBV25-1 with TRBJ1-6; a weak D match, TRBD1 (5 bases). This CDR3 has 15 residues. The germline V gene encodes CDR1 MGHDK and CDR2 SYGVNS. The V and J ends lost 1 base and 6 bases respectively, with 10 bases between them. Supplemented by reference TRBV25-1 and TRBJ1-6, the full variable domain reads EADIYQTPRYLVIGTGKKITLECSQTMGHDKMYWYQQDPGMELHLIHYSYGVNSTEKGDLSSESTVSRIRTEHFPLTLESARPSHTSQYLCASSEWGGSNSPLHFGNGTRLTVT.

The gene calls are TRBV7-8 and TRBJ2-2; D unclear. Trimming cost V 5 bases and J 5 bases, with 9 bases left between them. The germline V gene encodes CDR1 SGHVS and CDR2 FQNEAQ. The CDR3 consists of 13 residues. The CDR3, as DNA: TGTGCCAGCAGCGTGGGAAGAACCGGGGAGCTGTTTTTT. It is translated as CASSVGRTGELFF.